This T cell receptor (beta chain) appears in the sequencing data of a study of cytomegalovirus exposure and HLA in healthy donors (dated by TCRdb to 2015 to 2018). With regard to the full study: According to an earlier analysis of a few hundred of the donors, roughly 180 million T cells yielded 95 million to 140 million unique TCR beta sequences and less than 300 Gb of sequence data. Around 330 gigabases of sequencing data and roughly 80 million unique TCR sequences made up an early release that covered over 550 HLA-typed donors. The genetic ancestry cluster associated with self-reported Caucasian donors included 81% of the 300 to 450 genotyped donors. The study aimed to test whether signatures of past pathogen exposure could be identified by cataloging public T cell receptors. The T cell repertoires of 670 or so subjects were profiled by immunosequencing and related to cytomegalovirus serostatus. A separate validation cohort of some 130 different subjects was used in addition to the 666-subject first cohort. To predict cytomegalovirus infection status, the study combined high-throughput TCR immunosequencing, statistical association of individual TCRs with disease status, and machine learning. A later analysis re-examined previously published TCR beta repertoires from just over 650 donors and added high-resolution HLA genotyping to investigate patterns of TCR occurrence. The later analysis used no new phenotypic data to find candidate immune exposures, relying instead on TCR beta sequences and their occurrence across donors. In an earlier analysis of roughly 600 of the donors, high-throughput TCR beta sequencing was used to judge whether each TCR beta V gene segment behaved as functional or pseudogenic. Alongside the repertoire data, information on donor age, sex, ethnicity and CMV serostatus was compiled. A later genetic analysis used genome-wide SNP genotypes for about three fifths of the 666 donors, treating that subset as a discovery cohort. All discovery cohort repertoires had been generated using a single sequencing platform. Class I and class II HLA loci were covered by the typing at four-digit resolution. The number of donors typed differed by locus, with about 629-640 for A, B, C, DRB1 and DQB1, around 500 for DQA1, nearly 610 for DPA1, and 400 to 490 for DPB1. Roughly 5 DR-DQ haplotypes were handled as single units for association and clustering, since linkage in the cohort was strong. Among a few hundred genotyped donors of the cohort, an average of approximately 240,000 unique TCR beta nucleotide sequences were sequenced per donor, about a sixth of them non-productive. Paper-wide results and their limitations: Correlated functional status among segregating V segments might reflect linkage disequilibrium, but an unknown experimental factor could not be ruled out. Compared with equally common non-associated chains, HLA-associated TCR beta chains in a later analysis were more clonally expanded and had lower generation probabilities. Only TCR beta chains were sequenced in this cohort, and the absence of alpha or paired-chain data limited detectable features. In a later genetic analysis, a missense DCLRE1C variant was associated with V-gene and J-gene trimming of TCR beta chains, and the association was replicated in an independent cohort. Across donors, most TCR sequences were observed very rarely, whereas some public TCRs were present in many individuals. The 87-base-pair reads could not distinguish some IMGT-functional V segments, including TRBV6-2 and TRBV6-3, so those segments were excluded. According to a later analysis, most CMV-associated TCR beta chains appeared to be HLA-restricted, and the HLA associations seemed to be driven largely by CMV exposure. A later analysis reported that several top co-occurrence clusters appeared linked to parvovirus B19, influenza, CMV and Epstein-Barr virus. The classifier was reported to diagnose cytomegalovirus status with high specificity and sensitivity in both the original cohort and the validation cohort. When HLA alleles, especially DR and DQ, strongly co-occurred, TCR associations were difficult to assign to individual alleles. The presence/absence analyses assumed that sequencing depth was roughly uniform across donors, and that assumption may not be true. CMV serostatus was the only immune exposure information available for the cohort. In the study, 164 TCR beta chains were listed as associated with cytomegalovirus. Three of the identified cytomegalovirus-associated TCR beta chains were confirmed in vitro to be specific for cytomegalovirus antigens. In a later genetic analysis, fewer N-insertions in productive TCRs were reported among donors in an Asian-associated ancestry cluster than the approximately 670-donor mean. Because HLA typing was missing for some donors at each locus, association tests included only the typed subset. In an earlier analysis of 500 to 650 of the donors, most TCR beta V segments appeared in productive rearrangements about 87% or about 30% of the time, broadly matching IMGT annotations. Because counts were too low, about 18 rarely observed V segments, including chromosome 9 orphons, were excluded from the earlier analysis of a few hundred of the donors. According to the authors, the approach could potentially be generalized to other disease states and immunological phenotypes. In a later analysis, the rate of TCR association differed among HLA loci, with DRB1 alleles having the most associated TCRs and HLA-C alleles having the fewest. The sequencing pipeline was judged likely to have produced a cluster of highly shared sequence variants as a technical artifact. A later analysis associated 16,951 TCR beta sequences with specific HLA alleles at a false discovery rate of 0.05. A further reported finding was that TCR beta sequences accurately predicted the HLA-A and HLA-B alleles for most subjects in the first cohort.

In total, over 600 healthy bone marrow donors made up the cohort. Cohort members were all nominally healthy when sampled, although unrecorded immune exposures were likely present. The donor was CMV seronegative and was included in the group of approximately 350 seronegative cohort members. Every donor gave a peripheral blood sample, and the peripheral blood mononuclear cells from that sample were used for TCR beta sequencing. Genomic DNA was extracted from the blood cell samples with the Qiagen DNeasy Blood Extraction Kit. Points on this clone: No antigen is known for it. No much larger clonotype is one base removed from it; base qualities were not supplied.

V is cut by 5 bases and J by 2 bases, and the space between the germline ends is 12 bases. As encoded in the germline V gene, CDR1 is SNHLY while CDR2 is FYNNEI. The CDR3 runs 15 amino acids, cysteine and phenylalanine included. The sequence is cut down to CDR3 DNA, 45 bases in frame from base 1. Library method: the immunoSEQ multiplex PCR assay. A mixture of 60 forward primers for TCR Vbeta segments and 13 reverse primers for TCR Jbeta segments was used in the multiplex PCR. Amplification of the CDR3 region of rearranged TCR beta genes was performed with a multiplex PCR assay on genomic DNA. The Illumina HiSeq System was used to sequence the amplified TCR beta libraries as 87-base-pair reads. In the source study's methods: A later analysis counted tens of millions of unique TCR beta chains across the 670 or so repertoires, and roughly 11 million of these chains were shared by at least two donors. Raw reads were error-corrected and collapsed into unique sequences with a nearest-neighbor algorithm that merged closely related sequences to remove PCR and sequencing errors. V, D and J gene segments were assigned by aligning CDR3 sequences to IMGT reference sequences. For a sequence to be retained, a match of at least six nucleotides to both a V gene segment and a J gene segment was required. Rearrangements were classified as productive when the CDR3 lacked stop codons and remained in frame with V and J, and all other rearrangements were classified as non-productive. CDR3 was defined according to IMGT convention as the region running from the second conserved V-encoded cysteine to the conserved J-encoded phenylalanine. The earlier analysis of about 590 of the donors excluded sequences that lacked an unambiguous match to a single V gene segment. An earlier analysis of several hundred of the donors called V segments functional above 56.7% productive rearrangements and segregating when the between-donor standard deviation exceeded 5%. A statistical classification framework was built to diagnose cytomegalovirus status from the catalog of TCR beta chain sequences. In a later analysis, V and J genes were assigned by comparing TCR nucleotide sequences against IMGT/GENE-DB human TR gene sequences. Using the TCRdist pipeline, a later analysis assigned CDR3 sequences along with most-parsimonious VDJ recombination scenarios. A later analysis defined each TCR beta chain by its CDR3 amino acid sequence plus V-gene family, and excluded reads lacking a unique V-gene family. In a later analysis, 500 to 700 highly shared, low-generation-probability nucleotide sequences were removed to address suspected cross-contamination and a sequencing artifact. In a later analysis, a clonal expansion index was calculated for each public chain from normalized within-repertoire ranks of inferred template counts. Generation probabilities in a later analysis came from a VDJ recombination model fitted to out-of-frame rearrangements, and those results were checked against IGoR. Hypergeometric tests were used in a later analysis to score TCR-TCR, TCR-HLA and TCR-CMV co-occurrence, with a repertoire-size bias correction applied to the TCR pairs. False discovery rates were estimated in a later analysis by permuting HLA or CMV assignments 20 times. In a later analysis, co-occurring TCRs were grouped with DBSCAN, and TCRdist sequence similarity was added when clustering was performed within HLA-allele-positive subsets. Repertoires with fewer than 30,000 or more than 120,000 public chains, plus five repertoires with anomalous nucleotide sharing, were excluded from co-occurrence clustering. Entries here come from immuneACCESS through TCRdb and include only in-frame sequences with V and J called. Some clones fail to appear in such tables; in the studies checked, an unresolved V gene covers under half of the shortfall, and the cause of the remainder is unknown. That table gives V, J and clone size, and the DNA gave D and trimming. This sample gives roughly 120,000 clones in total; more than 60% of them show up just once. Jointly, the top ten make up 4.1% of the sample.

The sequence is built from TRBV2 and TRBJ2-2, with TRBD2 as a weak D call on 5 bases. What was sequenced was PBMCs. This receptor was taken from a woman in her 40s in good health and CMV-seronegative. DNA sequence: TGTGCCAGCAGTCCGAGGGCCCTAAACACCGGGGAGCTGTTTTTT. Protein translation: CASSPRALNTGELFF.